This TCR beta chain came from a study of cytomegalovirus exposure and HLA in healthy donors. Regarding the study as a whole: In a later analysis, HLA-associated TCR beta chains were more clonally expanded than equally common others.

The PCR made use of 60 Vbeta and 13 Jbeta primers. Clones were read by immunoSEQ multiplex PCR, and TCRdb kept only the in-frame ones, dropping some. This table has approximately 110,000 clones, 60% to 80% appearing once. The germline V and J ends were trimmed by 4 bases and 0 bases, with 9 bases remaining between them. The CDR3 spans 14 residues. Germline CDR1 and CDR2: SEHNR and FQNEAQ (reference sequence). This clone was seen once. What it recognizes is unknown. The clonotype comes from a woman in her twenties or thirties in good health and CMV-seropositive. The chain employs TRBV7-9 and TRBJ1-1; no clear D gene. Sequencing used PBMCs. CDR3: CASSSFPVNTEAFF. In nucleotides, the CDR3 is TGTGCCAGCAGCTCATTCCCAGTGAACACTGAAGCTTTCTTT.